This T cell receptor beta chain stems from a study of blood T cell repertoires in COVID-19. Turning to the study itself: Sources were T cells, B-cell-depleted T cells, or PBMCs; the material itself was cDNA or gDNA.

Using immunoSEQ multiplex PCR, the repertoire was profiled, and TCRdb retains in-frame clones only, with some absent. The data hold roughly 170,000 clones, with around 78% observed a single time. There are 18 residues in the CDR3. V was cut by 2 bases and J by 0 bases, with 17 bases left in between. The germline gives CDR1 LGHNA, CDR2 YNFKEQ. Those enrolled, adults aged roughly 18 to 100 years, came from roughly 23 US areas. Sequenced: PBMCs or T cells enriched from blood (not recorded which). This TCR was sampled from a woman between 45 and 60 years old who had recovered from COVID-19. The gene calls are TRBV4-2 and TRBJ1-3; D may be TRBD1 (6 bases). The CDR3 here is CASSQQGISPNSGNTIYF. In DNA form, the CDR3 reads TGTGCCAGCAGCCAACAGGGGATCAGTCCTAACTCTGGAAACACCATATATTTT.